This T cell receptor beta chain was observed in a study of T cells after yellow fever vaccination. Study-level points and caveats: Most clones from primary vaccination resurfaced after the booster (under 97% CD4, 75% to 90% CD8). It was the secondary response that reached its peak faster, day 5 versus 15, but it was weaker.

This clonotype was seen at least ten times. No antigen is known for it. TCR cDNA, made by 5'RACE template switching, carried an added universal primer site and UMIs. Each CDR3 protein gets one entry after TCRdb re-called the 5' RACE reads with MiXCR. The sample lists 250,000 to 400,000 distinct CDR3 sequences, approximately 4.5% occurring once. Sequences were derived from PBMCs, sampled 15 days after the yellow fever booster vaccination. This receptor was taken from a man in his late teens or twenties who received the YFV17D yellow fever vaccine.

CDR3 coding DNA: TGTGCCAGCAGCCCCCACCGGGACAGGGGGCGAGATACGCAGTATTTT. Translation gives CASSPHRDRGRDTQYF. The V call is TRBV7-2, the J call TRBJ2-3; 12 positions agree with TRBD1. This CDR3 comprises 16 residues. Germline loops: CDR1 SGHTA, CDR2 FQGNSA. After removal of 5 bases from V and 5 bases from J, the junction contained 8 bases not matched to a gene.